The entry below describes one T cell receptor (beta chain). Data came from immunoSEQ multiplex PCR; TCRdb stores just in-frame clones and leaves some out. The sample includes some 340,000 clones, approximately 90% of them seen just once. The data stem from a study of blood T cell repertoires in COVID-19. The length of the CDR3 is 18 residues. Germline CDR1 is LNHDA and CDR2 is SQIVND (reference sequence). V gave up 3 bases and J gave up 4 bases, with 24 bases separating them. Sequencing was carried out using PBMCs or T cells enriched from blood (not recorded which). The rearrangement uses TRBV19 and TRBJ1-1; D is perhaps TRBD1 (6 bases). The TCR originated in a woman in her twenties or thirties who had been exposed to COVID-19. The CDR3 region is CASSIDYWTASSITEAFF. The CDR3 DNA reads as TGTGCCAGTAGTATCGATTACTGGACAGCGAGTTCTATCACTGAAGCTTTCTTT. The full variable domain, rest sourced from reference TRBV19 and TRBJ1-1, is DGGITQSPKYLFRKEGQNVTLSCEQNLNHDAMYWYRQDPGQGLRLIYYSQIVNDFQKGDIAEGYSVSREKKESFPLTVTSAQKNPTAFYLCASSIDYWTASSITEAFFGQGTRLTVV.